Only one count was recorded for the clone carrying this TCR beta chain. Authors' methods: Estimation of nucleated cell counts relied on the amplification of reference gene primers. Produced via immunoSEQ multiplex PCR; TCRdb's table is partial and in-frame only. V and J calls and clone size come straight from that table; D and trimming were deduced from the DNA. This repertoire shows about 38,000 clones, roughly 90% found once; its top ten account for roughly 7.1%. The sample comes from a study of blood T cell repertoires in COVID-19. For the study at large: Both acute and convalescent COVID-19 samples were obtained from the United States, Italy and Spain. T cells, B-cell-depleted T cells, or PBMCs supplied cDNA or gDNA.

Germline-derived CDR1 and CDR2 are MDHEN and SYDVKM. V was pared by 6 bases and J by 7 bases, with 11 bases of the junction left unmatched. This CDR3 has 15 residues. The TCR originated in a human donor in a cohort sampled during active COVID-19. J is TRBJ1-2 and V is TRBV28; 10 bases line up with TRBD1. Sequences were obtained from peripheral blood. CDR3 nucleotides: TGTGCCAGCAGCCGCCCGACAGGGGGCGCCGGTGGCTACACCTTC. Its translation: CASSRPTGGAGGYTF.